This T cell receptor beta chain was sequenced during a study of OX40 agonist ivuxolimab in advanced cancers. Background on the study: Allowance was made for prior anti-PD-1, anti-PD-L1 or anti-CTLA-4 therapy, and roughly 39% had some. Study results and limitations: At doses 0.1 to 3.0 mg/kg, CD4+ and CD8+ clones expanded.

Remarks on this clone: Its antigen is unknown.

Only in-frame clones appear in the TCRdb table, and some are missing; sequencing was by immunoSEQ multiplex PCR. The repertoire holds 70,000 to 80,000 clones, with about 93% as singletons. Blood specimens came from baseline, cycle 4 day 1, and cycle 7 day 1. The V end lost 5 bases, the J end lost 1 base, and 8 bases lay between the germline ends. The CDR3 loop spans 13 amino acids. Germline-derived CDR1 and CDR2 are MNHEY and SVGAGI. This TCR came from an adult with an advanced solid tumor such as melanoma, head and neck, liver or kidney cancer. The rearrangement uses TRBV6-5 and TRBJ1-1; maybe TRBD1 (5 bases). The material was CD4+ or CD8+ T cells sorted from blood, obtained in a trial of the OX40 agonist ivuxolimab. The DNA of the CDR3 is TGTGCCAGCAGTCCCGGACAGAACACTGAAGCTTTCTTT. This gives the protein CASSPGQNTEAFF.